This T cell receptor (beta chain) came from a study of T cell responses to AZD1222 COVID-19 vaccine. Produced via immunoSEQ multiplex PCR; TCRdb's table is partial and in-frame only. Found here are 150,000 to 200,000 clones, around 92% of them singletons; the top ten hold around 0.99%. Study-wide points: The sample set comprised mostly white British donors with more females, and clonal diversity was possibly underestimated.

In its sample, this clone was seen once. Its target is unknown. With V trimmed by 7 bases and J by 1 base, 4 bases remained unmatched. CDR1 and CDR2 from the germline V gene are SGHRS and YFSETQ. The CDR3 contains 13 residues. V and J are TRBV5-1 and TRBJ1-1; the match to TRBD1 covers 7 bases. The sample here was peripheral blood, taken 28 days after the second AZD1222 dose. The source of this sequence is an adult who received the AZD1222 COVID-19 vaccine. The CDR3 region has the DNA TGCGCCAGCGGCCGACAGGGGAACACTGAAGCTTTCTTT. This translates into CASGRQGNTEAFF.